One T cell receptor beta chain is described in this entry. The clone's antigen remains unknown. Per-base qualities were not stored, and no clone one base away is much larger. Libraries were made using PCR. Sequenced on an Illumina HiSeq 2500. Unique molecular identifiers were incorporated into TCR beta cDNA libraries to reduce PCR and sequencing biases. Approximately 500,000 cDNA molecules were obtained for every 1 to 10 million input T cells, so each molecule roughly corresponded to one T cell. The same protocol used for the earlier healthy control dataset was applied to prepare and sequence the patient libraries. Within a given batch, samples were prepared together, multiplexed and sequenced on the same HiSeq lane. The original pipeline was this. MIGEC was used to process the raw barcoded reads, and molecular identifier groups with only a single read were discarded before consensus assembly and CDR3 extraction. VDJtools was used for post-analysis of the clonotype tables, with diversity normalized by down-sampling every dataset to the smallest sample size. In repertoire overlap clustering, CDR3 amino acid sequences, but not nucleotide sequences, were matched to correct batch-related cross-sample contamination. The public reads were run again by TCRdb, first through fastp at Q25 and then through MiXCR, and only productive beta chains were kept. Each CDR3 protein gets just one entry, which takes the most common genes and DNA from the rows behind it. TCRdb assigned the V and J calls; the authors' analysis was not used. A total of about 540,000 distinct CDR3 sequences appear in this sample, 30% to 40% of them only once. The top ten constitute about 6% of the sample.

To demonstrate the VDJtools post-analysis software, the study profiled TCR beta repertoires from the peripheral blood of about 13 young patients with multiple sclerosis. The patients with multiple sclerosis were children and adolescents between roughly 6 and 17 years of age. The data were taken from a study of post-analysis software for immune sequencing data (dated by TCRdb to the mid-2010s). About the investigation overall: Recorded disease courses included relapsing-remitting, secondary progressive and progressive-relapsing multiple sclerosis, with some patients lacking subtype annotation. Patient repertoires were compared against some twelve previously published healthy control repertoires from donors aged 6 to 25 years. A subset of samples was prepared in parallel using single-end sample barcoding, then pooled and co-amplified after Illumina adapter ligation.

Overall results and qualifications from the work: The multiple sclerosis patient group was slightly younger than the control group. Strong co-clustering of samples prepared in the same batch was shown by direct clustering with F measure, prompting a batch-effect correction. Four or five TRBV segments, including TRBV5-6, TRBV5-1 and TRBV20-1, were significantly more frequent in patients than controls. Compared with controls, multiple sclerosis patients had significantly lower normalized Chao1 diversity, a finding suggesting substantial peripheral T-cell clonal expansion.

V is reduced by 5 bases and J by 6 bases, leaving a spacing of 10 bases between them. From cysteine to phenylalanine, the CDR3 is 12 amino acids long. Here the CDR3 DNA is all that survives: 36 bases in frame from base 1. CDR1 and CDR2, looked up from the germline V gene (reference sequence), are MNHEY and SMNVEV. The sequence is built from TRBV27 and TRBJ1-2; TRBD1 could be the D gene, as 5 bases match. The sequence was collected from a girl under 18 with multiple sclerosis. What was sequenced was blood. The CDR3: CASSDRGDGYTF. The DNA reads as follows: TGTGCCAGCAGTGATCGAGGGGATGGCTACACCTTC.